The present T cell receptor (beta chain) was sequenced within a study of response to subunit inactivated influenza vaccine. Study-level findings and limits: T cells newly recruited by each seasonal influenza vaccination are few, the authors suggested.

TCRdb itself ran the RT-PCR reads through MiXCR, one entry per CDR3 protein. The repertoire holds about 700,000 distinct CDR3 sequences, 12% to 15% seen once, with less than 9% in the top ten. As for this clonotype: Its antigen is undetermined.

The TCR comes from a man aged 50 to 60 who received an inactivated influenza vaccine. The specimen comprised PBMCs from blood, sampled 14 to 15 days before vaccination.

CDR3 DNA sequence: TGCAGTGCCCACCCAGTACTAGCGGGAGGGCCGTACGAGCAGTACTTC. It encodes CSAHPVLAGGPYEQYF. J is TRBJ2-7 and V is TRBV20-1; 13 nucleotides agree with TRBD2. Germline assignment: CDR1 DFQATT and CDR2 SNEGSKA (reference sequence). This CDR3 is 16 amino acids long. V trimming: 6 bases; J trimming: 4 bases; junction bases outside the gene matches: 12.